Each of the 9 T cell receptor beta chains below was sequenced from the same sample in a study of T cell changes during pregnancy in multiple sclerosis. This table comes from immunoSEQ multiplex PCR, and its TCRdb copy is limited to in-frame clones, with some not included. This table holds tens of thousands of clones, 90% to 95% found once. Sequencing was performed on peripheral blood, taken in the second trimester of pregnancy. The origin of the receptors is a female donor with multiple sclerosis, enrolled in a pregnancy study.

The chain combines TRBV9 with TRBJ2-2, with unresolved D. Germline values: CDR1 SGDLS, CDR2 YYNGEE. Between the trimmed V and J ends, which lost 0 bases and 0 bases, there was a span of 12 bases. This CDR3 contains 17 residues. CDR3 residues: CASSVARHGSNTGELFF. CDR3 DNA: TGTGCCAGCAGCGTAGCTCGACACGGATCGAACACCGGGGAGCTGTTTTTT.

Only one count was recorded for this clone. The gene calls are TRBV2 and TRBJ1-4, with TRBD1 matching 9 bases. This CDR3 is built from 14 residues. CDR1 is SNHLY and CDR2 is FYNNEI in the germline V gene. V lost 9 bases to trimming and J lost 8 bases; unmatched junction nucleotides: 10. Here the CDR3 DNA reads TGTGCCAGTCAACCACGGACAGGGGAGGAAAAACTGTTTTTT. Its protein product is CASQPRTGEEKLFF.

The chain carries TRBV5-6 and TRBJ1-2; TRBD1 agrees at 8 bases. With V trimmed by 4 bases and J by 2 bases, 1 base remained unmatched. The CDR3 has 13 residues. CDR1 and CDR2 (germline): SGHDT, YYEEEE. CDR3 sequence: CASSRTGNYGYTF. CDR3 nucleotide sequence: TGTGCCAGCAGCCGGACAGGGAACTATGGCTACACCTTC.

The chain couples TRBV6-6 to TRBJ1-1; D may be TRBD1 (6 bases). The ends were cut back, 0 bases at V and 4 bases at J, with 15 bases in the middle. The CDR3 is 16 residues long. Germline V gene lookup returns CDR1 MNHNY and CDR2 SVGAGI (reference sequence). The DNA of the CDR3 is TGTGCCAGCAGTTACTCGACCGGCAGGGGATCCACTGAAGCTTTCTTT. The encoded protein is CASSYSTGRGSTEAFF.

The CDR3 coding sequence is TGCGCCAGCAGCTTGGCCGGGCGGGGGGGGCCAGATACGCAGTATTTT. The encoded protein is CASSLAGRGGPDTQYF. The chain couples TRBV5-1 to TRBJ2-3; TRBD2 agrees at 9 bases. The trim removed 0 bases at V and 4 bases at J, leaving 6 bases unmatched. CDR3 size: 16 residues. Germline loops: CDR1 SGHRS, CDR2 YFSETQ.

The chain links TRBV27 to TRBJ2-7, with TRBD1 matching 7 bases. With V trimmed by 11 bases and J by 5 bases, 15 bases remained unmatched. Germline CDR1 and CDR2: MNHEY and SMNVEV (reference sequence). The CDR3 spans 14 residues. CDR3 sequence reads: CAGPHDRVCNEQYF. As DNA, the CDR3 is TGTGCCGGACCACACGACAGGGTATGTAACGAGCAGTACTTC.

V is TRBV5-6 and J is TRBJ1-1; tentatively, D is TRBD1 (5 bases). Per germline, CDR1 SGHDT and CDR2 YYEEEE. Trimming took 5 bases from V and 0 from J, leaving 14 bases between them. The length of the CDR3 is 15 residues. CDR3 bases: TGTGCCAGCAGTCTGCCGGGGGGAGTGAACACTGAAGCTTTCTTT. Amino acid sequence: CASSLPGGVNTEAFF.

This rearrangement joins TRBV11-3 to TRBJ2-3, with D perhaps TRBD2 (6 bases). V lost 4 bases and J lost 6, with 14 bases in between. Germline-derived CDR1 and CDR2 are SGHNT and YENEEA. The CDR3 is 14 amino acids. This chain's CDR3 is CASSSLGGADTQYF. CDR3 sequence (DNA): TGTGCCAGCAGCTCGCTGGGGGGAGCCGATACGCAGTATTTT.

This clone came up once. The chain is built from TRBV10-3 and TRBJ1-6; D perhaps matches TRBD1 (6 bases). V dropped 11 bases and J dropped 0 bases, with 17 bases sitting between them. Germline V gene lookup returns CDR1 ENHRY and CDR2 SYGVKD. The CDR3 sequence is 16 residues long. The CDR3 protein is CASSTGESSYNSPLHF. CDR3 DNA sequence: TGTGCCTCGTCGACAGGCGAAAGCTCCTATAATTCACCCCTCCACTTT.